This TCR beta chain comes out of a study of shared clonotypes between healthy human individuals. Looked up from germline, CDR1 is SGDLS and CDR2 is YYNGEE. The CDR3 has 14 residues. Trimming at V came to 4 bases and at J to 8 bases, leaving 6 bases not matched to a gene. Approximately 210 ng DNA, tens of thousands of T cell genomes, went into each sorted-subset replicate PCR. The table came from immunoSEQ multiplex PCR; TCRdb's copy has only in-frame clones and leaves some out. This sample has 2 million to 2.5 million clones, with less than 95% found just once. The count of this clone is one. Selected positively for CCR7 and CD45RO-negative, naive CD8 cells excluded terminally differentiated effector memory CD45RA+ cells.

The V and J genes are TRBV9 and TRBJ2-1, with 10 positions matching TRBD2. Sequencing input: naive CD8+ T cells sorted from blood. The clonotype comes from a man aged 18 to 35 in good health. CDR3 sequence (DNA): TGTGCCAGCAGCCCAAAGAGCGGGGGGGATGAGCAGTTCTTC. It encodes CASSPKSGGDEQFF.